The clone carrying this TCR beta chain occurred a few times. Data came from immunoSEQ multiplex PCR; TCRdb stores just in-frame clones and leaves some out. Altogether over 200,000 clones are present, 70% to 90% being singletons, with the ten largest covering about 3%. This CDR3 has 15 amino acids. V lost 1 base to trimming and J lost 5 bases; unmatched junction nucleotides: 8. Looked up from germline, CDR1 is SGHRS and CDR2 is YFSETQ. This sample was included in a study of cytomegalovirus exposure and HLA in healthy donors. The chain joins TRBV5-1 to TRBJ2-7, with 8 bases lining up with TRBD1. The sequence was collected from a woman aged 18-29 years in good health and CMV-seronegative. Specimen: PBMCs. Here the CDR3 DNA reads TGCGCCAGCAGCTTGACGTGGACAGGGCCCCACGAGCAGTACTTC. As protein: CASSLTWTGPHEQYF.